This T cell receptor (beta chain) was sequenced for a study of shared clonotypes between healthy human individuals. This CDR3 has 15 amino acids. J lost 10 bases, V lost 4 bases, and 13 bases had no gene match. Germline V gene lookup returns CDR1 SGHRS and CDR2 YFSETQ. On this clone itself: The antigen remains unidentified.

Donors comprised only Caucasian adults living in Nashville, Tennessee. Division of CD4+ cells produced a CD45RA+ naive subset and a CD45RA-negative memory subset. Measured with immunoSEQ multiplex PCR; TCRdb has only the in-frame clones, and not every one. The sample holds around 720,000 clones; less than 80% are singletons and the top ten take more than 1.5%. Findings and caveats of the study: Sequencing depth was predicted to influence how clonotypes are shared among donors.

The clonotype was recovered from a woman aged 25 to 39 in good health. Sequenced input: memory CD4+ T cells sorted from blood. Documented subset: CD45RA-negative fraction. The chain combines TRBV5-1 with TRBJ1-4; TRBD1 aligns across 7 bases. The CDR3 nucleotides are TGCGCCAGCAGCGCCACAGGGGTTGACTCGGGAAAACTGTTTTTT. Its protein product is CASSATGVDSGKLFF.